The clone carrying this TCR beta chain was detected a few times. This sample was taken from a study of blood T cell repertoires in COVID-19. Study summary: Sites across the United States, Italy and Spain contributed samples from acute and convalescent COVID-19.

CDR3 length: 18 amino acids. V was cut by 1 base and J by 5 bases, with 21 bases left in between. CDR1 and CDR2 from the germline V gene are LGHNA and YNFKEQ. Produced via immunoSEQ multiplex PCR; TCRdb's table is partial and in-frame only. This table has around 76,000 clones, under 95% appearing once. The V gene is TRBV4-2, the J gene TRBJ2-1; the D is unclear. The sequencing input was peripheral blood. This receptor was obtained from a human donor in a cohort sampled during active COVID-19. CDR3 DNA: TGTGCCAGCAGCCAAGTTTCGGCCTTCGATCAAAGCGACAATGAGCAGTTCTTC. Translating it yields CASSQVSAFDQSDNEQFF.